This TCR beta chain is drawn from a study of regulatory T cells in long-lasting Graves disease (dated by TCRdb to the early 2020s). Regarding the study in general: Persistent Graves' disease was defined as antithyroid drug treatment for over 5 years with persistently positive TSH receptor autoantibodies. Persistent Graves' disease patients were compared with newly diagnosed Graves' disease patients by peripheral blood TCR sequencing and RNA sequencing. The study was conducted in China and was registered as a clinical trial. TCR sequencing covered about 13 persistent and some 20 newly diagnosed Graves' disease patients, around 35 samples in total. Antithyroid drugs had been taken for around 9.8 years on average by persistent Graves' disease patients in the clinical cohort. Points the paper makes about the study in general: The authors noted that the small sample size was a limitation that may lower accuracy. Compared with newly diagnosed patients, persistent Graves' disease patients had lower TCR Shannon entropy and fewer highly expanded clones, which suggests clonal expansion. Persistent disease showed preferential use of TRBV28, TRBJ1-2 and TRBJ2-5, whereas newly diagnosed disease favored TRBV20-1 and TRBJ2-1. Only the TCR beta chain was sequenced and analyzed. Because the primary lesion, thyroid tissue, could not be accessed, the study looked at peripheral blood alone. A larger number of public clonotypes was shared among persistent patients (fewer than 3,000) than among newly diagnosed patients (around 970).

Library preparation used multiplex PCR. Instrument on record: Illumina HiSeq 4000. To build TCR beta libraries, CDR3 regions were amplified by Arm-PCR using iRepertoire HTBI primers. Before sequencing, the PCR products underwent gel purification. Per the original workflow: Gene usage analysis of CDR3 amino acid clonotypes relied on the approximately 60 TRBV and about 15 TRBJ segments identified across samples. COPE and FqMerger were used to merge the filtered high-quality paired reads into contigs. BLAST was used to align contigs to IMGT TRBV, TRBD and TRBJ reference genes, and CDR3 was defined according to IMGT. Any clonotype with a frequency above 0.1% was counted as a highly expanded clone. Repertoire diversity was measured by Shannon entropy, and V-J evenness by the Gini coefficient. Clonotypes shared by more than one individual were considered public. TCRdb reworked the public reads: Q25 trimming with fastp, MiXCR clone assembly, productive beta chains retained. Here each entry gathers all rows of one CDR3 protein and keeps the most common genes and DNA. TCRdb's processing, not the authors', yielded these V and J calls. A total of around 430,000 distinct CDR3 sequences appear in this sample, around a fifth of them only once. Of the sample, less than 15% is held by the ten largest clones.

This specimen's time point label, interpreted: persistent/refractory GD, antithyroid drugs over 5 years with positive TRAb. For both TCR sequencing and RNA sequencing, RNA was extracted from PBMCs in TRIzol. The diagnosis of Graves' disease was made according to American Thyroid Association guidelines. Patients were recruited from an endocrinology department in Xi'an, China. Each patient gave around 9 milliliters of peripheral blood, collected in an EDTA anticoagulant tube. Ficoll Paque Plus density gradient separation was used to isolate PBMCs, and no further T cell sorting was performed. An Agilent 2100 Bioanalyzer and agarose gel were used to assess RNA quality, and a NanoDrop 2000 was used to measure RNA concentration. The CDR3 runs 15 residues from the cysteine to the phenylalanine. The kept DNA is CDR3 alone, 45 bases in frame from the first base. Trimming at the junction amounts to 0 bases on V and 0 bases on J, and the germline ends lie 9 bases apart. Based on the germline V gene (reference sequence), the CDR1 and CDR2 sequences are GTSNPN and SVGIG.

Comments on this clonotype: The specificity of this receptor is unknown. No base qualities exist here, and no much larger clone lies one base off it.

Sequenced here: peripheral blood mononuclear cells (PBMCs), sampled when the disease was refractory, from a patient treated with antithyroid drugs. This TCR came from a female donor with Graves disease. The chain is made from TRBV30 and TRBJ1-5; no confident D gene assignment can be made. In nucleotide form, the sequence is TGTGCCTGGAGTGTCCCAGCAGTTAGCAATCAGCCCCAGCATTTT. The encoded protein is CAWSVPAVSNQPQHF. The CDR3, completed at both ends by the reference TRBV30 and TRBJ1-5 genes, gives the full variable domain SQTIHQWPATLVQPVGSPLSLECTVEGTSNPNLYWYRQAAGRGLQLLFYSVGIGQISSEVPQNLSASRPQDRQFILSSKKLLLSDSGFYLCAWSVPAVSNQPQHFGDGTRLSIL.